The 26 T cell receptor beta chains given below trace back to one sample, sequenced in a study of blood T cell repertoires in COVID-19. The method was immunoSEQ multiplex PCR; TCRdb's version includes in-frame clones alone and lacks a portion of them. The sample consists of hundreds of thousands of clones, 75% to 90% of them appearing once. Sequencing was carried out using PBMCs or T cells enriched from blood (not recorded which). The receptor source for this set is a man aged 30 to 45 who had recovered from COVID-19.

The CDR3 coding sequence is TGTGCCAGCTGCCAGGGATCCTATCCCACTGAAGCTTTCTTT. This translates into CASCQGSYPTEAFF. This chain connects TRBV7-9 to TRBJ1-1, with D perhaps TRBD1 (5 bases). CDR1 SEHNR and CDR2 FQNEAQ come from the germline V gene (reference sequence). V was pared by 8 bases and J by 4 bases, with 17 bases between. This CDR3 region has 14 residues.

The chain employs TRBV5-1 and TRBJ2-3; D remains ambiguous. V shed 4 bases and J shed 2 bases, with 14 bases lying between them. CDR1 and CDR2 (germline): SGHRS, YFSETQ. CDR3 length equals 15 residues. CDR3 coding DNA: TGCGCCAGCAGCATGGGGTCGACATACACAGATACGCAGTATTTT. This sequence encodes CASSMGSTYTDTQYF.

CDR3 residues: CATSRDPGFNTQYF. The CDR3 DNA reads TGTGCCACCAGCAGAGATCCCGGGTTCAATACGCAGTATTTT. This sequence joins TRBV15 and TRBJ2-3; the D is unclear. Per the germline V gene, CDR1 is LNHNV and CDR2 is YYDKDF (reference sequence). Trimming stripped 0 bases from V and 7 bases from J, with 11 bases between. This CDR3 is built from 14 residues.

The genes are TRBV28 and TRBJ2-1; 7 nucleotides line up with TRBD1. Germline V lookup: CDR1 MDHEN, CDR2 SYDVKM. J was trimmed by 9 bases and V by 6 bases; bases with no gene match: 8. The CDR3 has 13 residues. CDR3: CASRRRDSGEQFF. The DNA for the CDR3 is TGTGCCAGCAGACGCCGGGACAGCGGTGAGCAGTTCTTC.

This rearrangement joins TRBV27 to TRBJ1-1; maybe TRBD1 (6 bases). Germline V lookup: CDR1 MNHEY, CDR2 SMNVEV (reference sequence). This CDR3 spans 13 amino acids. Trimming took 5 bases from V and 3 from J, leaving 10 bases between them. This CDR3 reads CASSLTGYTEAFF. CDR3 bases: TGTGCCAGCAGTCTTACAGGGTACACTGAAGCTTTCTTT.

The genes are TRBV7-2 and TRBJ2-7; D is perhaps TRBD2 (5 bases). Trimming took 0 bases from V and 4 from J, leaving 19 bases between them. In germline, CDR1 is SGHTA, CDR2 FQGNSA. This CDR3 has 17 residues. CDR3 loop: CASSLATASLATYEQYF. CDR3 DNA sequence: TGTGCCAGCAGCTTAGCCACCGCCAGTCTAGCAACTTACGAGCAGTACTTC. Supplemented by reference TRBV7-2 and TRBJ2-7, the full variable domain reads GAGVSQSPSNKVTEKGKDVELRCDPISGHTALYWYRQSLGQGLEFLIYFQGNSAPDKSGLPSDRFSAERTGGSVSTLTIQRTQQEDSAVYLCASSLATASLATYEQYFGPGTRLTVT.

This clone was seen only a few times. The rearrangement joins TRBV11-2 to TRBJ1-1; 7 positions agree with TRBD1. Trimming removed 4 bases from V and 5 bases from J; junction bases left unmatched: 7. From germline, CDR1 is SGHAT and CDR2 FQNNGV. The CDR3 runs to 14 residues. The CDR3 DNA sequence: TGTGCCAGCAGCTCCGACAGGGTGCGAACTGAAGCTTTCTTT. Translated: CASSSDRVRTEAFF.

The V and J genes are TRBV18 and TRBJ1-1, with D possibly TRBD1 on 5 matching bases. The germline gives CDR1 KGHSH, CDR2 LQKENI. Trimming stripped 1 base from V and 5 bases from J, with 14 bases between. The CDR3 length is 15 residues. CDR3 nucleotide sequence: TGTGCCAGCTCACCACGCCTCCAGGGATGGACTGAAGCTTTCTTT. It yields the protein CASSPRLQGWTEAFF.

J is TRBJ1-2 and V is TRBV4-3; D perhaps matches TRBD1 (5 bases). Trimming removed 0 bases from V and 4 bases from J, with 12 bases in between. Germline-derived CDR1 and CDR2 are LGHNA and YSLEER. This CDR3 has 15 amino acids. Written as DNA, the CDR3 is TGCGCCAGCAGCCAAGATCGGACATCTCGCTATGGCTACACCTTC. It is translated as CASSQDRTSRYGYTF.

The chain is built from TRBV4-3 and TRBJ1-1, with D perhaps matching TRBD1 (6 bases). This CDR3 contains 14 residues. V was clipped by 4 bases and J by 0 bases, with 9 bases between them. CDR1 is LGHNA and CDR2 is YSLEER in the germline V gene. The CDR3 here is CASSPGQMNTEAFF. The CDR3 coding sequence is TGCGCCAGCAGCCCTGGACAGATGAACACTGAAGCTTTCTTT.

This clone appeared once. The CDR3, as DNA: TGTGCCAGCAGACAGGGAGTCCATGAGCAGTTCTTC. Encoded protein: CASRQGVHEQFF. This chain joins TRBV6-5 and TRBJ2-1, with D perhaps TRBD1 (6 bases). The germline V and J ends were trimmed by 6 bases and 8 bases, with 11 bases remaining between them. Germline lookup yields CDR1 MNHEY and CDR2 SVGAGI. This CDR3 is built from 12 residues.

V usage is TRBV6-2 or TRBV6-3 and J usage is TRBJ1-5; weak D call: TRBD1 (5 bases). Looked up from germline, CDR1 is MNHEY and CDR2 is SVGEGT. The ends were cut back, 1 base at V and 0 bases at J, with 13 bases in the middle. CDR3 length equals 17 residues. CDR3 sequence: CASSYWQHGHSNQPQHF. The CDR3 DNA sequence: TGTGCCAGCAGTTACTGGCAGCACGGACATAGCAATCAGCCCCAGCATTTT.

The V gene is TRBV24-1, the J gene TRBJ2-5; 7 bases match TRBD2. With 1 base clipped from V and 4 bases from J, the junction kept 2 bases outside the gene matches. The V gene's germline CDR1 is KGHDR and CDR2 SFDVKD. This CDR3 region has 14 residues. The chain's CDR3 is CATSDFSGGETQYF. The CDR3, as DNA: TGTGCCACCAGTGATTTTTCGGGGGGAGAGACCCAGTACTTC.

The chain carries TRBV7-8 and TRBJ2-5; D call uncertain. Trimming pared 2 bases from V and 0 bases from J, leaving 10 bases between. Germline CDR1 and CDR2: SGHVS and FQNEAQ. CDR3 length: 15 residues. Written as DNA, the CDR3 is TGTGCCAGCAGCTTATTACAGAAAGACCAAGAGACCCAGTACTTC. Protein: CASSLLQKDQETQYF. Supplemented by reference TRBV7-8 and TRBJ2-5, the full variable domain reads GAGVSQSPRYKVAKRGQDVALRCDPISGHVSLFWYQQALGQGPEFLTYFQNEAQLDKSGLPSDRFFAERPEGSVSTLKIQRTQQEDSAVYLCASSLLQKDQETQYFGPGTRLLVL.

V is TRBV29-1 and J is TRBJ1-5; D is ambiguous. V dropped 5 bases and J dropped 1 base, with 9 bases sitting between them. The CDR3 totals 13 residues. The germline V gene has CDR1 SQVTM and CDR2 ANQGSEA. CDR3 loop: CSVQGASNQPQHF. The CDR3 bases are TGCAGCGTTCAAGGTGCGAGCAATCAGCCCCAGCATTTT. Variable domain in full (rest from reference TRBV29-1 and TRBJ1-5): SAVISQKPSRDICQRGTSLTIQCQVDSQVTMMFWYRQQPGQSLTLIATANQGSEATYESGFVIDKFPISRPNLTFSTLTVSNMSPEDSSIYLCSVQGASNQPQHFGDGTRLSIL.

The sample holds one count of this clone. Other DNA variants within this sample encode the same CDR3. The chain joins TRBV9 to TRBJ2-1; TRBD2 agrees at 7 bases. The CDR3 is 15 residues long. Unmatched junction bases numbered 4, after V lost 0 bases and J lost 4 bases. Germline lookup yields CDR1 SGDLS and CDR2 YYNGEE. CDR3 amino acids: CASSVGGTTYNEQFF. In DNA, the CDR3 is TGTGCCAGCAGCGTAGGAGGGACTACTTACAATGAGCAGTTCTTC.

The rearrangement uses TRBV6-5 and TRBJ2-5; no definite D call. V was cut by 8 bases and J by 5 bases, with 9 bases left in between. Germline values: CDR1 MNHEY, CDR2 SVGAGI. The CDR3 covers 11 residues. CDR3 loop: CASRSLETQYF. In DNA form, the CDR3 reads TGTGCCAGCCGGAGTCTTGAGACCCAGTACTTC.

This chain uses TRBV21-1 with TRBJ2-1; no check of the table's D call, TRBD2, against the DNA was made. TRBV21-1 is reported as a pseudogene. The CDR3 extends over 19 amino acids. CDR3 nucleotide sequence: TGTGCCAGCACCCGGACTAGCGGGAGGGCCGGAAGCTCCTACAATGAGCAGTTCTTC. Translation gives CASTRTSGRAGSSYNEQFF.

The chain links TRBV5-1 to TRBJ2-7; 8 nucleotides line up with TRBD1. The germline V gene encodes CDR1 SGHRS and CDR2 YFSETQ. With 4 bases clipped from V and 3 bases from J, the junction kept 9 bases outside the gene matches. This CDR3 is built from 15 residues. This CDR3 is CASSPRQGIDYEQYF. CDR3 nucleotide sequence: TGCGCCAGCAGCCCGAGACAGGGGATCGACTACGAGCAGTACTTC.

This chain joins TRBV29-1 and TRBJ1-1; 8 bases align to TRBD1. Trimming cost V 4 bases and J 1 base; bases outside gene matches: 5. The CDR3 is 14 residues long. The germline CDR1 and CDR2 sequences are SQVTM and ANQGSEA. The CDR3 nucleotides read TGCAGCGTTGCTAGTGGGACAGGGAACACTGAAGCTTTCTTT. Translating gives CSVASGTGNTEAFF. The variable domain in full, completed from reference TRBV29-1 and TRBJ1-1, reads SAVISQKPSRDICQRGTSLTIQCQVDSQVTMMFWYRQQPGQSLTLIATANQGSEATYESGFVIDKFPISRPNLTFSTLTVSNMSPEDSSIYLCSVASGTGNTEAFFGQGTRLTVV.

The chain combines TRBV4-3 with TRBJ1-4; D is ambiguous. Germline lookup yields CDR1 LGHNA and CDR2 YSLEER. The CDR3 has 15 amino acids. The V gene lost 0 bases and the J gene lost 8 bases, with 13 bases spanning the gap. The CDR3 coding sequence is TGCGCCAGCAGCCAAGATAGCGCAAGGGCGGAAAAACTGTTTTTT. Protein product: CASSQDSARAEKLFF.

The chain couples TRBV4-2 to TRBJ2-6; TRBD2 agrees at 12 bases. The ends lost 0 bases at V and 1 base at J; junction bases unmatched: 4. The germline gives CDR1 LGHNA, CDR2 YNFKEQ. CDR3 length equals 19 residues. The CDR3 bases are TGTGCCAGCAGCCAAGATCTAGCGGGGGGGCCTTCTGGGGCCAACGTCCTGACTTTC. It encodes CASSQDLAGGPSGANVLTF.

The chain couples TRBV24-1 to TRBJ1-2; 8 positions agree with TRBD1. This CDR3 region has 14 residues. The junction had 8 bases not matched to a gene; V was cut back by 2 bases and J by 10 bases. The germline V gene encodes CDR1 KGHDR and CDR2 SFDVKD. The CDR3 sequence is CATSDSITGQDYTF. The CDR3 DNA reads as TGTGCCACCAGTGATTCAATTACGGGACAGGACTACACCTTC.

The chain combines TRBV6-5 with TRBJ1-1, with D perhaps matching TRBD1 (5 bases). The CDR3 contains 16 residues. The germline V and J ends were trimmed by 4 bases and 5 bases, with 20 bases remaining between them. Germline CDR1 is MNHEY and CDR2 is SVGAGI. CDR3 sequence: CASSSPAGTGWTEAFF. Written as DNA, the CDR3 is TGTGCCAGCAGTTCCCCCGCGGGGACTGGGTGGACTGAAGCTTTCTTT.

The rearrangement joins TRBV5-1 to TRBJ1-6; 10 bases match TRBD1. The V gene end was trimmed by 4 bases and the J gene end by 8 bases; junction bases not matched to a gene: 3. Germline V gives CDR1 SGHRS, CDR2 YFSETQ. CDR3 length: 14 residues. The CDR3 sequence: CASSTGTGDSPLHF. In nucleotides, the CDR3 is TGCGCCAGCAGCACCGGGACAGGGGATTCACCCCTCCACTTT.

This rearrangement joins TRBV5-4 to TRBJ1-2; 7 nucleotides agree with TRBD1. V was clipped by 7 bases and J by 5 bases; unmatched bases: 2. Per germline, CDR1 SGHNT and CDR2 YYREEE (reference sequence). The CDR3 has 11 residues. CDR3 in amino acids: CASQGEYGYTF. The CDR3 nucleotides read TGTGCCAGCCAGGGGGAATATGGCTACACCTTC.